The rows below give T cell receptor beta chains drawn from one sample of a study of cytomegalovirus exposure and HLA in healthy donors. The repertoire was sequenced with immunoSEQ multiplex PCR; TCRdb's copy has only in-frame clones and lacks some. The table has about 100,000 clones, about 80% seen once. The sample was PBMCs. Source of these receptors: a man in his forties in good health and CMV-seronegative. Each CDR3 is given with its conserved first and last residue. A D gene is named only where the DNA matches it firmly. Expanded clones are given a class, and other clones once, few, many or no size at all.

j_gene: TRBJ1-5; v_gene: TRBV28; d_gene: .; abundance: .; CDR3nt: TGTGCCAGCAGCACCGCAGGGAACGGGAATCAGCCCCAGCATTTT; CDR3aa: CASSTAGNGNQPQHF
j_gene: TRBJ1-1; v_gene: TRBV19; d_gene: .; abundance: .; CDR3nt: TGTGCCAGTAGTATTCGGTGGACTGAAGCTTTCTTT; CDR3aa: CASSIRWTEAFF
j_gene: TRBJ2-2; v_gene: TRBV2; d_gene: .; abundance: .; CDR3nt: TGTGCCAGCCGGGGTCCAGGGGGAGGCACCGGGGAGCTGTTTTTT; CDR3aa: CASRGPGGGTGELFF
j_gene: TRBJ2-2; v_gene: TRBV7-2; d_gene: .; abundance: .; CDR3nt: TGTGCCAGCAGCCTAAACCCGCCGACAGACACCGGGGAGCTGTTTTTT; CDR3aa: CASSLNPPTDTGELFF
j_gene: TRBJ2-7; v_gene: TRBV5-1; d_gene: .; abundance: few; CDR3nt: TGCGCCACCCGCCCGGCGGCAGGGGCGACCTACGAGCAGTACTTC; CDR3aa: CATRPAAGATYEQYF
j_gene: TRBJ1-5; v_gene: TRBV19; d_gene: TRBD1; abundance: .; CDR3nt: TGTGCCAGTACCAAACAGGGGGCAGGTGGCCAGCCCCAGCATTTT; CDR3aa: CASTKQGAGGQPQHF
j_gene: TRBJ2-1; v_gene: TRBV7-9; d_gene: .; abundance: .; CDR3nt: TGTGCCAGCAGCTTAGCCCTGGCGGGGCAGTTCTTC; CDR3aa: CASSLALAGQFF
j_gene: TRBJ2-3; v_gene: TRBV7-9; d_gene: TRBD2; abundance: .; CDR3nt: TGTGCCAGCAGCTTAGGCGGTAGCGGGGGGGCCGGGGATACGCAGTATTTT; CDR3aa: CASSLGGSGGAGDTQYF
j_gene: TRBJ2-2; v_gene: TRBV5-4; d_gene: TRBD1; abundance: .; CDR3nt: TGTGCCAGCAGCCCGACAGGGTACACCGGGGAGCTGTTTTTT; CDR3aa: CASSPTGYTGELFF
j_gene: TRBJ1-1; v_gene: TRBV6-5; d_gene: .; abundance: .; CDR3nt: TGTGCCAGCAGTCCTACGAGGCGCACTGAAGCTTTCTTT; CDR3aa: CASSPTRRTEAFF
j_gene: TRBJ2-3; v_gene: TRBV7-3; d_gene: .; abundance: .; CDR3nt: TGTGCCAGCAGCTTAGTTAACACAGATACGCAGTATTTT; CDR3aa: CASSLVNTDTQYF
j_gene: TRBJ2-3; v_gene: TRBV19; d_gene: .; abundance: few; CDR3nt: TGTGCCAGTAGTCCACAGGCGGTACTCACAGATACGCAGTATTTT; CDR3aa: CASSPQAVLTDTQYF
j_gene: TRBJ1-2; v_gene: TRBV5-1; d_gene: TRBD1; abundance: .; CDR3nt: TGCGCCAGCAGCTACCGACAGGGCGGGGTGGATGGCTACACCTTC; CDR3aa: CASSYRQGGVDGYTF
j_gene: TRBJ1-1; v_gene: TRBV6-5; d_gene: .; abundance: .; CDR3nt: TGTGCCAGCAGTTACTCCGGGGAAGTGAACACTGAAGCTTTCTTT; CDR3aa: CASSYSGEVNTEAFF
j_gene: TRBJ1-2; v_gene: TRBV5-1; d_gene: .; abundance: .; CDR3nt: TGCGCCAGCAGCTTGTCAGGGGCCACGGGCTATGGCTACACCTTC; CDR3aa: CASSLSGATGYGYTF
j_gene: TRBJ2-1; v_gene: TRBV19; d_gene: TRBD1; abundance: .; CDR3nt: TGTGCCAGTAGTATTTTGGGACAGGTTAATGCGCAGTTCTTC; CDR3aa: CASSILGQVNAQFF
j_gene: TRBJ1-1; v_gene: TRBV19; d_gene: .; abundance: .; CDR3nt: TGTGCCAGTACCCGTTTAGGGGGGGAGGAAGCTTTCTTT; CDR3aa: CASTRLGGEEAFF
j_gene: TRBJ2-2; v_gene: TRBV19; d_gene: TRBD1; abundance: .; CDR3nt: TGTGCCAGTAGTCTTGACAGGGGACCCGGGGAGCTGTTTTTT; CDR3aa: CASSLDRGPGELFF
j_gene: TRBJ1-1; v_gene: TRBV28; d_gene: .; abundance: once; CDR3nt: TGTGCCAGCAGTTCCTCTAGGCTTGAAGCTTTCTTT; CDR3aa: CASSSSRLEAFF
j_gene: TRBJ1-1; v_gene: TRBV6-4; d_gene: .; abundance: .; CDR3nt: TGTGCCAGCCGGACCGGACAGTCGAACACTGAAGCTTTCTTT; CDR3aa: CASRTGQSNTEAFF
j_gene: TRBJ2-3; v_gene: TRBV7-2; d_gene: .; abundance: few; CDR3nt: TGTGCCAGCAGCTTAGCGGCCGAGGGCAGCGGTACGCAGTATTTT; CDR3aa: CASSLAAEGSGTQYF
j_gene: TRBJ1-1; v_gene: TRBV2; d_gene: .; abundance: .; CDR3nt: TGTGCCAGCAGTGATGCCAAGTCGGGGGGTTTCACTGAAGCTTTCTTT; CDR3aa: CASSDAKSGGFTEAFF
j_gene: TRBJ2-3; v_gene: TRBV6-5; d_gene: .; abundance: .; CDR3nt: TGTGCCAGCAGTTACTCTCCCGGCACAGATACGCAGTATTTT; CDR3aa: CASSYSPGTDTQYF
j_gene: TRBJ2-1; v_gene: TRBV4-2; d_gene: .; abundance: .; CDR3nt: TGTGCCAGCAGCCAAGACGGGGCGGGGAAAAGGAATGAGCAGTTCTTC; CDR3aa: CASSQDGAGKRNEQFF
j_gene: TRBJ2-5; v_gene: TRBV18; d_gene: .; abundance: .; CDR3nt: TGTGCCAGCTCACGCTCCGGGGTACAAGAGACCCAGTACTTC; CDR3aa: CASSRSGVQETQYF
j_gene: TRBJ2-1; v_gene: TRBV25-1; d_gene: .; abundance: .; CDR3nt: TGTGCCAGAATGACAGGGACTTCCAATGAGCAGTTCTTC; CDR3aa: CARMTGTSNEQFF
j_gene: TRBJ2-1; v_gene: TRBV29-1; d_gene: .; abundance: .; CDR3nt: TGCAGCGCGTACTTGAGCTCCTACAATGAGCAGTTCTTC; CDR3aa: CSAYLSSYNEQFF
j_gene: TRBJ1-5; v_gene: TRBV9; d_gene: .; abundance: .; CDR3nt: TGTGCCTCCTCTATCGGGCTGGGGTCGGGAGGACCCCAGCATTTT; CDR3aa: CASSIGLGSGGPQHF
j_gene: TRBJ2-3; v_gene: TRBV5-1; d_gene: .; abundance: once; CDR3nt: TGCGCCAGCAGCTTGGGGCCCACAGATACGCAGTATTTT; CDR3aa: CASSLGPTDTQYF
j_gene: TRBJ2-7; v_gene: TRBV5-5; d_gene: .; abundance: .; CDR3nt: TGTGCCAGCAGCTTTGGGGGGTCCTCCTACGAGCAGTACTTC; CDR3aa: CASSFGGSSYEQYF
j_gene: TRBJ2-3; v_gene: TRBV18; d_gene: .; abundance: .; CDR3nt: TGTGCCAGCTCACCACGGGCAGGGTCGGCAGATACGCAGTATTTT; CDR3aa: CASSPRAGSADTQYF
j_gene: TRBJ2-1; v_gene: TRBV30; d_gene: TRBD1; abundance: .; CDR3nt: TGTGCCTGGAGTGTAAGACAGGGGAGTGTGACGTTCTTC; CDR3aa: CAWSVRQGSVTFF
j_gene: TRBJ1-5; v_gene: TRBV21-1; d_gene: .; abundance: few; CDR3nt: TGTGCCAGCAGCACCCGGGACAGGGGAGTTGGCAATCAGCCCCAGCATTTT; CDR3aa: CASSTRDRGVGNQPQHF
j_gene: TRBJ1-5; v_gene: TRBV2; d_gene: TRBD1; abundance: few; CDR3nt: TGTGCCAGCAGCCCGGGACAGCTTTGGAATCAGCCCCAGCATTTT; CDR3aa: CASSPGQLWNQPQHF
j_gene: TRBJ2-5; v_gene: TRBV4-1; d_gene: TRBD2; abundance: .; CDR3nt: TGCGCCAGCAGCCAGTTAGGACTAGCGGGGAAAGAGACCCAGTACTTC; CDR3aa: CASSQLGLAGKETQYF
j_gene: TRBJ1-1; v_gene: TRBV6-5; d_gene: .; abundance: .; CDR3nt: TGTGCCAGCAGTTCAGGACAGCCGAACACTGAAGCTTTCTTT; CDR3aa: CASSSGQPNTEAFF
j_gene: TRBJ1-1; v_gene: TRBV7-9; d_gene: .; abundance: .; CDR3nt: TGTGCCAGCAACACTTGGGAGAATGAAGCTTTCTTT; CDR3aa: CASNTWENEAFF
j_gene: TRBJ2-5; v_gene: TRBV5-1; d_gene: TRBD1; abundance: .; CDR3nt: TGCGCCAGCAGCCCGGGACAGAGGGGAGAGACCCAGTACTTC; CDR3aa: CASSPGQRGETQYF
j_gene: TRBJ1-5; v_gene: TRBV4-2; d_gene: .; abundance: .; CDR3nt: TGTGCCAGCAGCCAAGGTGGAGGGTTCCAGCCCCAGCATTTT; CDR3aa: CASSQGGGFQPQHF
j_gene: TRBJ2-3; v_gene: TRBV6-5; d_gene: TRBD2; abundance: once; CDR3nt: TGTGCCAGCGGGACTAGACCGACTAGCACAGATACGCAGTATTTT; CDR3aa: CASGTRPTSTDTQYF
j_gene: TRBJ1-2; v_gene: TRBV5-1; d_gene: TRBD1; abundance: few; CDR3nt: TGCGCCAGCAGCGTAAATACAGGGGGATGGGGCTACACCTTC; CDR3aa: CASSVNTGGWGYTF
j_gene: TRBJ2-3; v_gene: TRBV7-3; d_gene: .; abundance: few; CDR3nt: TGTGCCAGCAGCCCACGACTAGATAGCACAGATACGCAGTATTTT; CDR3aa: CASSPRLDSTDTQYF
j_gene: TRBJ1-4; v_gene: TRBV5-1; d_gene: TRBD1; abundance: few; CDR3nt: TGCGCCAGCAGCTCCACAGGGGACCTTAATGAAAAACTGTTTTTT; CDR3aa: CASSSTGDLNEKLFF
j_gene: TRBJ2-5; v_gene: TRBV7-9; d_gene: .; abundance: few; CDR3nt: TGTTCCAGCAGCTTAGATTACCGGTCCCAGTACTTC; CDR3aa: CSSSLDYRSQYF
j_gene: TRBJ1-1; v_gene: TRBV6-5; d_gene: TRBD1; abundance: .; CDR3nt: TGTGCCAGCAGTTATTCCAGGGGGGACACTGAAGCTTTCTTT; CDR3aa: CASSYSRGDTEAFF
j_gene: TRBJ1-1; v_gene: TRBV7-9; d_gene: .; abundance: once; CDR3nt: TGTGCCAGCAGCTTAGTAAGAGGATACACTGAAGCTTTCTTT; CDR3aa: CASSLVRGYTEAFF
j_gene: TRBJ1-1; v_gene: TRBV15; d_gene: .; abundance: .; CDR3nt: TGTGCCACCAGCAGAGAGACAGGAGTACGTGAAGCTTTCTTT; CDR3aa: CATSRETGVREAFF
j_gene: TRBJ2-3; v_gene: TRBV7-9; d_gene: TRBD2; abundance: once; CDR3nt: TGTGCCAGCAGCTTCCATAGCGGGGGGACAGATACGCAGTATTTT; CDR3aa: CASSFHSGGTDTQYF
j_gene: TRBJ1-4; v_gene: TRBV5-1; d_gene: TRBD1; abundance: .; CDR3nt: TGCGCCAGCAGCTTGGGCAGCCTGTTTCAGGGGGGCGAAAAACTGTTTTTT; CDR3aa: CASSLGSLFQGGEKLFF
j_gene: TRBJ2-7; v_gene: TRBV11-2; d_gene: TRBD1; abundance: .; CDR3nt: TGTGCCAGCAGCCGCGACAGGGGGGCCTACGAGCAGTACTTC; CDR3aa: CASSRDRGAYEQYF
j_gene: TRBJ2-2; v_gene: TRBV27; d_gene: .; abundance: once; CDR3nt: TGTGCCAGCAGTTTATCCACAGGGTCGACCACCGGGGAGCTGTTTTTT; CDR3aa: CASSLSTGSTTGELFF
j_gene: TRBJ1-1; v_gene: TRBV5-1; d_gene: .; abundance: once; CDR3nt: TGCGCCAGCAGCTTGAGCAGGGTAACTGAAGCTTTCTTT; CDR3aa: CASSLSRVTEAFF
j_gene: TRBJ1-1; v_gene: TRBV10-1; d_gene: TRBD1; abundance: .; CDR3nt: TGCGCCAGCACAGGGGGATCGAGCACTGAAGCTTTCTTT; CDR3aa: CASTGGSSTEAFF